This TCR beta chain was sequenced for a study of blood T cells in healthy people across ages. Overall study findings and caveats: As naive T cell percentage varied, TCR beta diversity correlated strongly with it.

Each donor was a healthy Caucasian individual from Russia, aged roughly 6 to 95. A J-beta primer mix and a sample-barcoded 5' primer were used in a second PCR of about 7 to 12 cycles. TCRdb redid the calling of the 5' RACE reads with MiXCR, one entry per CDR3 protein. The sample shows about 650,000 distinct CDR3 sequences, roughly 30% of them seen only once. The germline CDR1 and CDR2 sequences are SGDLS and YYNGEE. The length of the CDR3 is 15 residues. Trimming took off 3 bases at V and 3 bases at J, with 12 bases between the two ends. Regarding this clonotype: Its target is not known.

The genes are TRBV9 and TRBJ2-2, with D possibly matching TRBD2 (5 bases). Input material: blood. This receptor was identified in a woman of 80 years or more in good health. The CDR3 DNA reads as TGTGCCAGCAGCGGGCGCCGGGGAGACACCGGGGAGCTGTTTTTT. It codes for CASSGRRGDTGELFF.